This T cell receptor (beta chain) emerged from a study of regulatory and conventional T cells in RAG deficiency. Study results and caveats: RAG-deficient patients showed markedly lower Shannon entropy and higher Simpson indices than control T-cell subsets. In Omenn syndrome, Treg and Tconv repertoires overlapped >80%. Other subsets showed about 9-fold reductions, but Treg unique TCR beta sequences fell 75 to 100-fold in these patients.

This clone came up a few times. Its antigen is still unknown. The same CDR3 is also encoded by other DNA sequences in this sample. Looked up from germline, CDR1 is MNHEY and CDR2 is SMNVEV (reference sequence). The CDR3 is 13 amino acids. V gave up 5 bases and J gave up 2 bases; unmatched junction bases: 2. Data came from immunoSEQ multiplex PCR; TCRdb stores just in-frame clones and leaves some out. Seen here are under 25,000 clones, around 90% observed once, and the top ten hold over 1.1%. Genomic DNA came from blood regulatory T cells gated CD4+ CD25-high CD127-low. These data also formed part of another study, on regulatory T cells. This second study says: The PCR used 52 TRBV and 13 TRBJ primers. In patients, unique TRB V-J pairs were restricted and V/J usage skewed, especially in Tregs.

The sequence derives from a human donor in good health. The rearrangement uses TRBV27 and TRBJ2-7; 8 bases align to TRBD1. The sequenced material came from Tregs sorted from blood. The CDR3 DNA is TGTGCCAGCAGTCCGGACAGGGCCTACGAGCAGTACTTC. It is translated as CASSPDRAYEQYF.